This T cell receptor (beta chain) came from a study of CD8 T cells in Susac syndrome. Sequencing of TCR beta was performed on blood CD8+ and CD4+ T cells. Random hexamers were used to reverse transcribe an amount of roughly 0.5 to 1 ug RNA. The method of amplification for TCR beta CDR3 was immunoSEQ multiplex PCR, covering 54 Vbeta and 13 Jbeta. MiXCR, applied by TCRdb to the immunoSEQ multiplex PCR reads, yields one record per CDR3 protein. The sample has around 140,000 distinct CDR3 sequences, 85% to 95% seen once. CDR1 is KGHDR and CDR2 is SFDVKD in the germline V gene. Losses at the gene ends were 2 bases for V and 7 bases for J; bases not matched to a gene: 6. The CDR3 contains 15 residues.

The sample comprised CD4+ T cells from PBMCs. The chain recombines TRBV24-1 with TRBJ1-5; 8 bases fit TRBD1. The origin of this receptor is a human donor with multiple sclerosis. CDR3 protein: CATSDSRTGSQPQHF. CDR3 nucleotide sequence: TGTGCCACCAGTGATTCCCGGACAGGGAGCCAGCCCCAGCATTTT.